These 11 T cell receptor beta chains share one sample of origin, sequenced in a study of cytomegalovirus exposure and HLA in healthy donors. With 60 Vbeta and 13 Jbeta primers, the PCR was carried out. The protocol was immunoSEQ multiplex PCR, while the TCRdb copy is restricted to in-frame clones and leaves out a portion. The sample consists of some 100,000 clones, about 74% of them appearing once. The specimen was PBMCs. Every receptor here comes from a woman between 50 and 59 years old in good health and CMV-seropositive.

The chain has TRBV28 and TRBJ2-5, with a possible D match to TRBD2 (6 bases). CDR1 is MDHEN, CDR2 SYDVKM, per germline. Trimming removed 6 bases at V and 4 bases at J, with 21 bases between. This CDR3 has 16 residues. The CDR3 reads CASREREQGSGETQYF. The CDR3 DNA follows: TGTGCCAGCAGAGAACGGGAGCAGGGAAGTGGAGAGACCCAGTACTTC.

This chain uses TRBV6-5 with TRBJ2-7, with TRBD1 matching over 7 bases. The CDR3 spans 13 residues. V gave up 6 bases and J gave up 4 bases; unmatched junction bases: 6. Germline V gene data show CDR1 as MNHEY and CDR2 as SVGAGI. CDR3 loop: CASRTPTGYEQYF. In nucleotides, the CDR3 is TGTGCCAGCAGAACCCCGACAGGGTACGAGCAGTACTTC.

The CDR3 spells CATSRGGDSQPQHF. The DNA of the CDR3 is TGTGCCACCAGCAGAGGGGGGGACAGTCAGCCCCAGCATTTT. This chain uses TRBV15 with TRBJ1-5, with 7 positions matching TRBD1. V shed 1 base and J 6 bases; nucleotides not matched to a gene: 3. The germline gives CDR1 LNHNV, CDR2 YYDKDF (reference sequence). The CDR3 consists of 14 residues.

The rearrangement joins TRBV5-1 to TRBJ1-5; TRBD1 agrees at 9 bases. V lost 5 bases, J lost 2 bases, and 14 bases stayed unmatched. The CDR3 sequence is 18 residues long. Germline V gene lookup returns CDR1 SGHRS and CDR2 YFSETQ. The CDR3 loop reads CASRAGTGPGWGNQPQHF. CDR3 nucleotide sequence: TGCGCCAGCAGGGCTGGGACAGGGCCGGGTTGGGGCAATCAGCCCCAGCATTTT. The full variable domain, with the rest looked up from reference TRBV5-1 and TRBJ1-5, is KAGVTQTPRYLIKTRGQQVTLSCSPISGHRSVSWYQQTPGQGLQFLFEYFSETQRNKGNFPGRFSGRQFSNSRSEMNVSTLELGDSALYLCASRAGTGPGWGNQPQHFGDGTRLSIL.

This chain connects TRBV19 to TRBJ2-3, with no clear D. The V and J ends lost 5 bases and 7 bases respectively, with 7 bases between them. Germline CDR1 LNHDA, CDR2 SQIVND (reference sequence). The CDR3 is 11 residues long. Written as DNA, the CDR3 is TGTGCCAGTAGTCACGCGAATACGCAGTATTTT. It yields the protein CASSHANTQYF.

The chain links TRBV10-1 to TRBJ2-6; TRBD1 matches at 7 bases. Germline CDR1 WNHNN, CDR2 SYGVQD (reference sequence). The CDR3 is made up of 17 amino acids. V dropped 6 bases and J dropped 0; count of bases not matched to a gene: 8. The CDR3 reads CASRNPDRISGANVLTF. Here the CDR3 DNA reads TGCGCCAGCAGGAATCCGGACAGGATCTCTGGGGCCAACGTCCTGACTTTC.

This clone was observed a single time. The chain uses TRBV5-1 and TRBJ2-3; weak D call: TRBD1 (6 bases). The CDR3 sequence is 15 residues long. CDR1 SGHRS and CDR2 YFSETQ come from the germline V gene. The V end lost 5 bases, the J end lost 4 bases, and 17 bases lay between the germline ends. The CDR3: CASSHYPQGSDTQYF. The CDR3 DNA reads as TGCGCCAGCAGTCACTACCCTCAGGGGTCAGATACGCAGTATTTT.

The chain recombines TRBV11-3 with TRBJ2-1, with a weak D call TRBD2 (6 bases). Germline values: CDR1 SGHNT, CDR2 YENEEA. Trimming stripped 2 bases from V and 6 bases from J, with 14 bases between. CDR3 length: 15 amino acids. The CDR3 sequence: CASSLWRGRVNEQFF. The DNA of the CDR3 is TGTGCCAGCAGCTTATGGCGGGGACGGGTCAATGAGCAGTTCTTC.

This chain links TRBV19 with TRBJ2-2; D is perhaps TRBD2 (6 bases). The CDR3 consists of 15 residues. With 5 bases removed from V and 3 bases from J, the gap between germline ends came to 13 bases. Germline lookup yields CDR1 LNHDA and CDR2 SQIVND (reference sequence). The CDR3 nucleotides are TGTGCCAGTAGTTTATCGGGGGTTGACACCGGGGAGCTGTTTTTT. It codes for CASSLSGVDTGELFF.

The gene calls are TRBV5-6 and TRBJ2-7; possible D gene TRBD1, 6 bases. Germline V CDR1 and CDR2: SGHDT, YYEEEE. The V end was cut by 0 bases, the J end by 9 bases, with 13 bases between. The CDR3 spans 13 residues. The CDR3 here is CASSLGQGFVQYF. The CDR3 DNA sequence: TGTGCCAGCAGCTTGGGGCAGGGGTTTGTGCAGTACTTC.

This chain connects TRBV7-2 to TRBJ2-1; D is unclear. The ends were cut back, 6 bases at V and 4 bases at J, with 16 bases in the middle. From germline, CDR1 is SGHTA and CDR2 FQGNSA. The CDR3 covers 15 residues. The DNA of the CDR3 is TGTACCAGCAGTCAACAGCCCAACATGTACAATGAGCAGTTCTTC. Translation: CTSSQQPNMYNEQFF. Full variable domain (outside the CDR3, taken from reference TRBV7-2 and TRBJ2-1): GAGVSQSPSNKVTEKGKDVELRCDPISGHTALYWYRQSLGQGLEFLIYFQGNSAPDKSGLPSDRFSAERTGGSVSTLTIQRTQQEDSAVYLCTSSQQPNMYNEQFFGPGTRLTVL.